The text below deals with one TCR beta chain. The data stem from a study of blood T cell repertoires in COVID-19. In the study overall: The United States, Italy and Spain supplied acute and convalescent COVID-19 samples. In each case, the material was cDNA or gDNA derived from T cells, B-cell-depleted T cells, or PBMCs.

Seattle researchers signed up patients amid active infection and tracked them longitudinally. There are 14 residues in the CDR3. The ends lost 1 base at V and 6 bases at J; junction bases unmatched: 4. Per the germline V gene, CDR1 is SGHTA and CDR2 is FQGNSA. In the authors' methods: Estimation of nucleated cell counts was performed using reference gene primer amplification. Measured with immunoSEQ multiplex PCR; TCRdb has only the in-frame clones, and not every one. V, J and clone size are those of that table, while D and trimming were read from the DNA. The sample carries roughly 230,000 clones, around 84% recorded once.

The sequenced sample was peripheral blood. The sequence derives from an elderly woman with COVID-19, enrolled during active disease. This chain uses TRBV7-2 with TRBJ2-5, with TRBD2 matching 8 bases. The CDR3 region has the DNA TGTGCCAGCAGCTTAGTGGGACTAGAAAAGACCCAGTACTTC. It encodes CASSLVGLEKTQYF. Drawing the rest from reference TRBV7-2 and TRBJ2-5, the complete variable domain is GAGVSQSPSNKVTEKGKDVELRCDPISGHTALYWYRQSLGQGLEFLIYFQGNSAPDKSGLPSDRFSAERTGGSVSTLTIQRTQQEDSAVYLCASSLVGLEKTQYFGPGTRLLVL.